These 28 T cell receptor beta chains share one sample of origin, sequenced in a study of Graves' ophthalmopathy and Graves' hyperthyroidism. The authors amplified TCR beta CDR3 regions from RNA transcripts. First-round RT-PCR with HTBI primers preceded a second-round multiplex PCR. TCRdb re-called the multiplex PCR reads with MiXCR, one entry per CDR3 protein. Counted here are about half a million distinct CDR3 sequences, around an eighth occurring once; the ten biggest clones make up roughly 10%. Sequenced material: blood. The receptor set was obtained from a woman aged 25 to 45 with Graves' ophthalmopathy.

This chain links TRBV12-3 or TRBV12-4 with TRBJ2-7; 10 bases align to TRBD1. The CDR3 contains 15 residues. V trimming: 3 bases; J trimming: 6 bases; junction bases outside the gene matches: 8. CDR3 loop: CASSFRWTGGSEQYF. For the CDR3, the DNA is TGTGCCAGCAGTTTCCGTTGGACAGGGGGTTCCGAGCAGTACTTC.

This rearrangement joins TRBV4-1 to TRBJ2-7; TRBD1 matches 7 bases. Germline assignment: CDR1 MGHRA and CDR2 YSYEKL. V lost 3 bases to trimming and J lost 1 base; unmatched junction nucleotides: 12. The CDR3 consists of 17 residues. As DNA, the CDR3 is TGCGCCAGCAGCCATGTAATCCGGGACAGCAAATCCTACGAGCAGTACTTC. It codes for CASSHVIRDSKSYEQYF.

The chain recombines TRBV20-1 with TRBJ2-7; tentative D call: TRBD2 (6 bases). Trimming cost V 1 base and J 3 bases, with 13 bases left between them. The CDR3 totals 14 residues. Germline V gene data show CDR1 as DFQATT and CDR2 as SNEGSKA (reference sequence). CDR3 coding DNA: TGCAGTGCTAGAGTGGGCGACGGGAGCTACGAGCAGTACTTC. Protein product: CSARVGDGSYEQYF.

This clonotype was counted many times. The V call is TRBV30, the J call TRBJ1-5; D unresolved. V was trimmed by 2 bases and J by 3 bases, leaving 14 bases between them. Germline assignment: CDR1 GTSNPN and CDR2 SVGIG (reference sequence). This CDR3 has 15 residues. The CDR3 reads CAWSRTGGYNQPQHF. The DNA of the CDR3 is TGTGCCTGGAGTAGAACGGGAGGGTACAATCAGCCCCAGCATTTT.

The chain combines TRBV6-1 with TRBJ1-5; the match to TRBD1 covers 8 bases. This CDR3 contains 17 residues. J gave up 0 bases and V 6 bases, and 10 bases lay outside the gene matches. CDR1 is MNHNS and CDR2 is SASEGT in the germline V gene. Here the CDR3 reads CASRTGTGAYSNQPQHF. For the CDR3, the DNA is TGTGCCAGCAGAACCGGGACAGGAGCCTATAGCAATCAGCCCCAGCATTTT.

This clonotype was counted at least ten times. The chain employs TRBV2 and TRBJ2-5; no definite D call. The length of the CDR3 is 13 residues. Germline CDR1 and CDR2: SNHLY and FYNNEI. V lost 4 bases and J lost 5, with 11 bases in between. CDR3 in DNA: TGTGCCAGCAGTGTGAAACATTCTGAGACCCAGTACTTC. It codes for CASSVKHSETQYF.

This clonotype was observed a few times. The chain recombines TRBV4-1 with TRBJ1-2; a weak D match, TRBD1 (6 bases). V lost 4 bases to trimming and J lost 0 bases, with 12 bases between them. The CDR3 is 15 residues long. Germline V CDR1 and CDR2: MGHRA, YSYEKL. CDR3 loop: CASSRPRTANYGYTF. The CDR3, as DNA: TGCGCCAGCAGCCGTCCTAGGACAGCTAACTATGGCTACACCTTC.

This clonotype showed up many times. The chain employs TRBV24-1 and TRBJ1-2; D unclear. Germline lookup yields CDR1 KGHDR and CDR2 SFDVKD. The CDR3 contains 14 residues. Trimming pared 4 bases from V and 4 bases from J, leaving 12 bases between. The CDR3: CATSDRPEGYGYTF. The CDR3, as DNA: TGTGCCACCAGTGACAGGCCGGAGGGCTATGGCTACACCTTC.

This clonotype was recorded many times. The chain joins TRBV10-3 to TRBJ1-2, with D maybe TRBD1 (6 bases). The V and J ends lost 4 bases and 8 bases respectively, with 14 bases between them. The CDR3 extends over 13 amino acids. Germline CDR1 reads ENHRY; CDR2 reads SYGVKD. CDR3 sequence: CAISVPEGGGYTF. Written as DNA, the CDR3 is TGTGCCATCAGTGTCCCAGAGGGGGGCGGCTACACCTTC.

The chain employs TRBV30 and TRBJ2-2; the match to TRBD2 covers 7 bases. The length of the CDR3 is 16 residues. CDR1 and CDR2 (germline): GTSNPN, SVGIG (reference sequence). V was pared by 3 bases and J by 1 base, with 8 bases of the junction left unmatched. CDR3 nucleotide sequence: TGTGCCTGGAGCTCTGGGCGGGAGATGAACACCGGGGAGCTGTTTTTT. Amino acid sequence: CAWSSGREMNTGELFF. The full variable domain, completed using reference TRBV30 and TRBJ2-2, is SQTIHQWPATLVQPVGSPLSLECTVEGTSNPNLYWYRQAAGRGLQLLFYSVGIGQISSEVPQNLSASRPQDRQFILSSKKLLLSDSGFYLCAWSSGREMNTGELFFGEGSRLTVL.

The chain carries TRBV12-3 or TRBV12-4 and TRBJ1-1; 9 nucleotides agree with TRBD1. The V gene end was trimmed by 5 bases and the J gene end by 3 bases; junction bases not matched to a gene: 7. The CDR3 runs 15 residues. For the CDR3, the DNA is TGTGCCAGCAGTCCCGGGACAGGGAGGCACACTGAAGCTTTCTTT. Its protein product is CASSPGTGRHTEAFF.

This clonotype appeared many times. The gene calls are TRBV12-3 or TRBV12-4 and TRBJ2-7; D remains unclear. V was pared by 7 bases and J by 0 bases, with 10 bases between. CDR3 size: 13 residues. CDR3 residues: CASKERNSYEQYF. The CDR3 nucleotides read TGTGCCAGCAAAGAGAGAAACTCCTACGAGCAGTACTTC.

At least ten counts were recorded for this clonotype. CDR3 in DNA: TGTGCCAGCAGTGCGGACGGGCATTATGGCTACACCTTC. Translation gives CASSADGHYGYTF. The V gene is TRBV2, the J gene TRBJ1-2; D call uncertain. V dropped 4 bases and J dropped 5 bases, with 11 bases sitting between them. CDR1 is SNHLY and CDR2 is FYNNEI in the germline V gene. There are 13 residues in the CDR3.

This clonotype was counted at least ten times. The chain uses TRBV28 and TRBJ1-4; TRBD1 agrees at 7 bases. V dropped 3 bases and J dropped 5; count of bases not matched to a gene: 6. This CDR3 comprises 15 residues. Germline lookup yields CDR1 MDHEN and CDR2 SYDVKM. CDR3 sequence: CASSLGQSRNEKLFF. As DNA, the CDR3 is TGTGCCAGCAGTTTGGGACAGAGTAGGAATGAAAAACTGTTTTTT.

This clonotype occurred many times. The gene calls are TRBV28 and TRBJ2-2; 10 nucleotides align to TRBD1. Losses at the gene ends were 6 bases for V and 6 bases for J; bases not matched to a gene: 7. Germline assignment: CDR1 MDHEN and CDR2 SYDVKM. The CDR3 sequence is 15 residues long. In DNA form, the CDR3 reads TGTGCCAGCAGCCAGGACAGGGGGAATTCCGGGGAGCTGTTTTTT. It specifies CASSQDRGNSGELFF.

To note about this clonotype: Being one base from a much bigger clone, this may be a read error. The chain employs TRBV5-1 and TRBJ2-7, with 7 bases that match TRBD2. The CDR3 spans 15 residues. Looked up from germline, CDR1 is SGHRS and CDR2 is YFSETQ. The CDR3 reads CSSSLTSTVLYEQYF. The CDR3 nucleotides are TGCTCCAGCAGCTTGACTAGCACCGTACTCTACGAGCAGTACTTC. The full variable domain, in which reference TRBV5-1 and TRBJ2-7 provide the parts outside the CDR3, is KAGVTQTPRYLIKTRGQQVTLSCSPISGHRSVSWYQQTPGQGLQFLFEYFSETQRNKGNFPGRFSGRQFSNSRSEMNVSTLELGDSALYLCSSSLTSTVLYEQYFGPGTRLTVT.

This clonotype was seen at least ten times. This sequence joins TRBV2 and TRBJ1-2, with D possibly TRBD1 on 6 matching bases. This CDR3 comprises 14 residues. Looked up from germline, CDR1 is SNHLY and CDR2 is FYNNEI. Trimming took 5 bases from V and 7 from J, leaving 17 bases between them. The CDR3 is CASSRRSGESGYTF. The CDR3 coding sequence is TGTGCCAGCAGTCGGAGGTCAGGGGAGAGTGGCTACACCTTC.

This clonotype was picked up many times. Here the CDR3 DNA reads TGCAGTGCTAGAGATTGGACTACCAACACCGGGGAGCTGTTTTTT. It codes for CSARDWTTNTGELFF. The gene calls are TRBV20-1 and TRBJ2-2, with a possible D match to TRBD2 (6 bases). Per germline, CDR1 DFQATT and CDR2 SNEGSKA (reference sequence). V dropped 0 bases and J dropped 2 bases, with 10 bases sitting between them. This CDR3 has 15 amino acids.

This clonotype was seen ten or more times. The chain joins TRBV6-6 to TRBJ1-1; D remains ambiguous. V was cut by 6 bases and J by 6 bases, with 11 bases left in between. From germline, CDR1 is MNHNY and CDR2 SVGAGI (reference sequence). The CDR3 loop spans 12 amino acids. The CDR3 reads CASRLTSAEAFF. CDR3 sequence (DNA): TGTGCCAGCAGATTGACCAGTGCTGAAGCTTTCTTT.

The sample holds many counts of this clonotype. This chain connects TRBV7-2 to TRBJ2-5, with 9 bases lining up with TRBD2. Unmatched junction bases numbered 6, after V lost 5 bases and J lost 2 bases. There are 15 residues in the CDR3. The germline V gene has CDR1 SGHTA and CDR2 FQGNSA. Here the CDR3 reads CASSPLAGPQETQYF. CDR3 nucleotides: TGTGCCAGCAGCCCGCTAGCGGGGCCACAAGAGACCCAGTACTTC.

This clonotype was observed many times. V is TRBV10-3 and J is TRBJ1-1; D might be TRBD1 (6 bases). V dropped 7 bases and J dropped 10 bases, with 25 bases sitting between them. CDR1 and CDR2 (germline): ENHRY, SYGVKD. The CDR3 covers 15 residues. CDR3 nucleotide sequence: TGTGCCATCAATAACTCAACCGGGACAACCTGTGGAGCTTTCTTT. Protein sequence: CAINNSTGTTCGAFF.

The CDR3 region has the DNA TGCGCCAGCAGCGGACTAGCGGGAGGCCCCGGGGAGCTGTTTTTT. Encoded protein: CASSGLAGGPGELFF. J is TRBJ2-2 and V is TRBV5-1; 14 nucleotides match TRBD2. J lost 6 bases, V lost 4 bases, and 2 bases had no gene match. Per the germline V gene, CDR1 is SGHRS and CDR2 is YFSETQ. The CDR3 runs to 15 residues.

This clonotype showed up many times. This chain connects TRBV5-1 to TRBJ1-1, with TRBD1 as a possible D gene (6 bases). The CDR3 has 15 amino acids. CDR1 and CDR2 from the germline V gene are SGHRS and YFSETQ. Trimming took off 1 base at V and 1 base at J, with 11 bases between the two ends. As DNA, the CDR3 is TGCGCCAGCAGCTTGCATGGACAGTCGAACACTGAAGCTTTCTTT. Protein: CASSLHGQSNTEAFF.

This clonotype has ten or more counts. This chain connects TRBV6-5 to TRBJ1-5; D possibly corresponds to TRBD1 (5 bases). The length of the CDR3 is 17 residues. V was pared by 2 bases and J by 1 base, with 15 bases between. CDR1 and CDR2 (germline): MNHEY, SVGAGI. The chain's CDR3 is CASSYGDRDPSNQPQHF. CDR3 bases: TGTGCCAGCAGTTACGGGGACCGGGACCCCAGCAATCAGCCCCAGCATTTT.

The CDR3 loop is CASTWRGQSNQPQHF. The CDR3 DNA sequence: TGTGCCAGCACCTGGAGGGGACAGTCCAATCAGCCCCAGCATTTT. The genes are TRBV12-3 or TRBV12-4 and TRBJ1-5, with 7 bases aligning to TRBD1. The CDR3 runs 15 residues. Trimming took 7 bases from V and 3 from J; bases not matched to a gene: 9.

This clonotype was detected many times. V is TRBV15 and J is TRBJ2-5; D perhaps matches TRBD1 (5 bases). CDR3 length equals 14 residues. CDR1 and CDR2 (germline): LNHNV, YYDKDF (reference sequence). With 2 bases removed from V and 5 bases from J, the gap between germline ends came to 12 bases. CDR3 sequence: CATSRSDTRETQYF. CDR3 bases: TGTGCCACCAGCAGATCGGACACCCGGGAGACCCAGTACTTC.

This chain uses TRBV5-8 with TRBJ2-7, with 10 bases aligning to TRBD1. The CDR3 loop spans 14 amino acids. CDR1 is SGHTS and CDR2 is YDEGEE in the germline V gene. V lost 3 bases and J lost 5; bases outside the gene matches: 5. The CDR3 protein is CASSSWGTGDEQYF. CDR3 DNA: TGTGCCAGCAGCTCCTGGGGGACAGGGGACGAGCAGTACTTC.

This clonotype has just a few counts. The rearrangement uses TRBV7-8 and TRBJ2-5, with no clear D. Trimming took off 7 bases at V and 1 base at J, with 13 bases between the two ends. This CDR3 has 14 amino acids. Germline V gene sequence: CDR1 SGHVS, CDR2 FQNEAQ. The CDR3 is CASTKWGSQETQYF. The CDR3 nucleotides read TGTGCCAGCACCAAATGGGGTAGCCAAGAGACCCAGTACTTC.